Listed below are T cell receptor beta chains from one sample, sequenced in a study of neurological immune-mediated disorders. One entry per CDR3 protein, called by TCRdb with MiXCR from the 5' RACE reads. The repertoire holds roughly 30,000 distinct CDR3 sequences, with roughly 4.4% as singletons. Sequenced input: PBMCs. These receptors all stem from a man aged 18 to 30 in good health. CDR3s include the opening cysteine and the closing phenylalanine or tryptophan. The D gene is left open where the match is weak. Size is omitted from some rows. Given values are once, few, many or a class for expanded clones.

D	V	J	size	CDR3	DNA
NA	TRBV27	TRBJ1-5	many	CASSLVGGDQPQHF	TGTGCCAGCAGCCTTGTGGGGGGGGACCAGCCCCAGCATTTT
NA	TRBV11-2	TRBJ1-1	NA	CASGRPGGDEAFF	TGTGCCAGCGGACGACCGGGTGGGGATGAAGCTTTCTTT
NA	TRBV24-1	TRBJ2-3	many	CATSDFGPAESGGDTQYF	TGTGCCACCAGTGATTTTGGTCCCGCGGAAAGCGGAGGAGATACGCAGTATTTT
NA	TRBV7-3	TRBJ1-6	many	CASSPTIDSPLHF	TGTGCCAGCAGCCCAACTATTGATTCACCCCTCCACTTT
TRBD1	TRBV2	TRBJ2-7	many	CASSGRDSYEQYF	TGTGCCAGCAGTGGCCGGGACAGCTACGAGCAGTACTTC
NA	TRBV20-1	TRBJ2-7	many	CSARDRMEPLYEQYF	TGCAGTGCTAGAGATCGGATGGAACCTCTCTACGAGCAGTACTTC
NA	TRBV12-3/TRBV12-4	TRBJ2-7	many	CASSPGQYEQYF	TGTGCCAGCAGCCCGGGACAATACGAGCAGTACTTC
NA	TRBV6-2/TRBV6-3	TRBJ2-1	many	CASSYGRPGANEQFF	TGTGCCAGCAGTTACGGGAGACCGGGGGCCAATGAGCAGTTCTTC
NA	TRBV3-1	TRBJ1-1	many	CASSQERGFGTEAFF	TGTGCCAGCAGCCAAGAGAGGGGCTTTGGGACTGAAGCTTTCTTT
NA	TRBV20-1	TRBJ2-5	many	CSARKDSQRETQYF	TGCAGTGCTAGGAAGGACAGCCAACGGGAGACCCAGTACTTC
TRBD1	TRBV5-1	TRBJ1-2	many	CASSIGQGESANYGYTF	TGCGCCAGCAGCATAGGACAGGGCGAATCGGCTAACTATGGCTACACCTTC
NA	TRBV20-1	TRBJ1-2	many	CSARDRGANYGYTF	TGCAGTGCTAGAGATCGGGGGGCGAACTATGGCTACACCTTC
NA	TRBV30	TRBJ2-3	NA	CAWSGTLADTQYF	TGTGCCTGGAGTGGGACCCTTGCGGATACGCAGTATTTT
NA	TRBV20-1	TRBJ1-1	many	CSARYTGARVMNTEAFF	TGCAGTGCTAGATATACGGGGGCGAGAGTGATGAACACTGAAGCTTTCTTT
NA	TRBV7-3	TRBJ1-2	many	CASSFEGYGYTF	TGTGCCAGCAGCTTCGAGGGTTATGGCTACACCTTC
TRBD1	TRBV5-1	TRBJ1-5	many	CASSSGGGNQPQHF	TGCGCCAGCAGCTCAGGGGGCGGCAATCAGCCCCAGCATTTT
NA	TRBV20-1	TRBJ1-1	many	CSARDGNTEAFF	TGCAGTGCTAGAGACGGGAACACTGAAGCTTTCTTT
NA	TRBV24-1	TRBJ1-5	many	CATSDGSMGGGEPQHF	TGTGCCACCAGTGATGGTAGTATGGGGGGAGGAGAACCCCAGCATTTT
NA	TRBV29-1	TRBJ2-6	many	CSVEVGSGANVLTF	TGCAGCGTTGAAGTGGGCTCTGGGGCCAACGTCCTGACTTTC
NA	TRBV7-3	TRBJ2-7	many	CASSFGRSYEQYF	TGTGCCAGCAGCTTCGGAAGATCTTACGAGCAGTACTTC
TRBD1	TRBV5-1	TRBJ2-3	many	CASSERQGEDTQYF	TGCGCCAGCAGCGAGCGACAGGGCGAGGATACGCAGTATTTT
NA	TRBV29-1	TRBJ1-1	many	CSVGGETGLEAFF	TGCAGCGTTGGAGGTGAGACAGGACTCGAAGCTTTCTTT
NA	TRBV5-1	TRBJ1-4	many	CASSSGGTNEKLFF	TGCGCCAGCAGCTCGGGAGGAACTAATGAAAAACTGTTTTTT
NA	TRBV7-2	TRBJ1-4	many	CASSPSRDPNEKLFF	TGTGCCAGCAGCCCTTCCAGGGATCCTAATGAAAAACTGTTTTTT
NA	TRBV20-1	TRBJ2-5	many	CSARPSAETQYF	TGCAGTGCTAGGCCTAGCGCAGAGACCCAGTACTTC
TRBD1	TRBV5-1	TRBJ2-7	many	CASSGQGYEQYF	TGCGCCAGCTCCGGACAGGGATACGAGCAGTACTTC
TRBD2	TRBV20-1	TRBJ2-3	many	CSARDWGTSFADTQYF	TGCAGTGCTAGAGATTGGGGGACTAGCTTCGCAGATACGCAGTATTTT
NA	TRBV2	TRBJ2-3	many	CASSEAPSTSTDTQYF	TGTGCCAGCAGTGAAGCGCCATCGACTAGCACAGATACGCAGTATTTT
NA	TRBV5-1	TRBJ1-1	many	CASSLGPGLNTEAFF	TGCGCCAGCAGCTTGGGACCTGGGCTCAACACTGAAGCTTTCTTT
NA	TRBV20-1	TRBJ1-2	many	CSASDGGRGYGYTF	TGCAGTGCTAGTGACGGGGGGCGCGGCTATGGCTACACCTTC
NA	TRBV7-8	TRBJ2-7	many	CASSLDPGRLSYEQYF	TGTGCCAGCAGCTTAGACCCCGGCCGACTCTCCTACGAGCAGTACTTC
TRBD1	TRBV5-6	TRBJ2-4	many	CASSHDGQGDYIQYF	TGTGCCAGCAGCCACGATGGACAGGGGGACTACATTCAGTACTTC
TRBD1	TRBV7-2	TRBJ2-7	many	CASSLERGQGTYEQYF	TGTGCCAGCAGCTTAGAACGCGGACAGGGGACTTACGAGCAGTACTTC
NA	TRBV20-1	TRBJ2-5	few	CSAHSGPKETQYF	TGCAGTGCCCACTCAGGACCCAAAGAGACCCAGTACTTC
TRBD1	TRBV2	TRBJ1-5	many	CASSGGQGHQPQHF	TGTGCCAGCAGTGGGGGACAGGGGCATCAGCCCCAGCATTTT
TRBD1	TRBV19	TRBJ1-4	many	CASRVRGSEKLFF	TGTGCCAGTAGGGTCAGGGGGTCTGAAAAACTGTTTTTT
NA	TRBV14	TRBJ2-1	many	CASSQDPGAYNEQFF	TGTGCCAGCAGCCAAGATCCGGGGGCATATAATGAGCAGTTCTTC
NA	TRBV9	TRBJ2-5	many	CASSPQRGLGETQYF	TGTGCCAGCAGCCCCCAACGTGGGCTCGGGGAGACCCAGTACTTC
TRBD1	TRBV6-1	TRBJ2-7	many	CASRPGQGSYEQYF	TGTGCCAGCAGACCGGGACAGGGGTCCTACGAGCAGTACTTC
NA	TRBV20-1	TRBJ2-1	many	CSARGLEGPHEQFF	TGCAGTGCTAGAGGGTTAGAAGGCCCGCATGAGCAGTTCTTC
TRBD1	TRBV19	TRBJ1-5	many	CASSIRGQGDSFQPQHF	TGTGCCAGTAGTATAAGAGGGCAGGGGGATTCATTTCAGCCCCAGCATTTT
TRBD2	TRBV20-1	TRBJ2-7	many	CSARLVGLAVYEQYF	TGCAGTGCTAGACTCGTGGGACTAGCGGTCTACGAGCAGTACTTC
NA	TRBV20-1	TRBJ1-4	many	CSARDSRGDEKLFF	TGCAGTGCTAGAGACAGTCGAGGGGATGAAAAACTGTTTTTT
TRBD1	TRBV7-3	TRBJ1-1	few	CASSLSATGRNTEAFF	TGTGCCAGCAGCTTATCTGCGACAGGGAGGAACACTGAAGCTTTCTTT
TRBD1	TRBV20-1	TRBJ2-5	many	CSARDLGQGYQETQYF	TGCAGTGCTAGAGATCTCGGACAGGGGTACCAAGAGACCCAGTACTTC
NA	TRBV20-1	TRBJ2-2	many	CSASPGPLNTGELFF	TGCAGTGCTAGCCCGGGACCCCTCAACACCGGGGAGCTGTTTTTT
NA	TRBV9	TRBJ1-2	many	CASSGGNGYTF	TGTGCCAGCAGCGGAGGGAACGGCTACACCTTC
NA	TRBV7-3	TRBJ1-1	many	CASSLYGGTEAFF	TGTGCCAGCAGCTTATATGGGGGCACTGAAGCTTTCTTT
TRBD1	TRBV7-2	TRBJ1-2	many	CASSLTPRQGGNGYTF	TGTGCCAGCAGCTTAACTCCGAGACAGGGGGGCAATGGCTACACCTTC
NA	TRBV20-1	TRBJ2-7	few	CSASPDPYEQYF	TGCAGTGCTAGTCCAGATCCCTACGAGCAGTACTTC
NA	TRBV9	TRBJ2-2	many	CASGAGGAVSNTGELFF	TGTGCCAGCGGCGCTGGGGGGGCTGTGTCGAACACCGGGGAGCTGTTTTTT
NA	TRBV20-1	TRBJ2-7	many	CSARPGYLSYEQYF	TGCAGTGCTAGACCGGGCTACCTCTCCTACGAGCAGTACTTC
NA	TRBV5-4	TRBJ1-6	few	CASSPDGGLRSPLHF	TGTGCCAGCAGCCCTGATGGGGGGCTGAGGTCACCCCTCCACTTT
NA	TRBV7-8	TRBJ1-4	many	CASSLGRPIEKLFF	TGTGCCAGCAGCTTAGGACGGCCCATTGAAAAACTGTTTTTT